Listed below are T cell receptor beta chains from one sample, sequenced in a study of beta chain features in type 1 diabetes. TCRdb's table, derived via immunoSEQ multiplex PCR, lists solely in-frame clones and lacks some. The table includes some 290,000 clones, about 23% detected once. Sequenced input: naive CD4+ T cells from blood. The receptors stem from a woman in her 30s with type 1 diabetes. Both conserved end residues are part of each CDR3. A D gene is named only where the DNA matches it firmly. Not every row has a clone size; where given, it reads once, few, many or a size class.

clone_size: NA; v_call: TRBV5-1; j_call: TRBJ2-7; d_call: TRBD1; cdr3_nt: TGCGCCAGCAGCTTAGGGGGACAGCGTTACGAGCAGTACTTC; cdr3_aa: CASSLGGQRYEQYF
clone_size: few; v_call: TRBV29-1; j_call: TRBJ2-7; d_call: TRBD2; cdr3_nt: TGCAGCGTTGGACTAGCGGGACGCTCCTACGAGCAGTACTTC; cdr3_aa: CSVGLAGRSYEQYF
clone_size: few; v_call: TRBV10-3; j_call: TRBJ2-1; d_call: NA; cdr3_nt: TGTGCCATCAGTAGCGGAGTATACAATGAGCAGTTCTTC; cdr3_aa: CAISSGVYNEQFF
clone_size: NA; v_call: TRBV29-1; j_call: TRBJ1-3; d_call: NA; cdr3_nt: TGCAGCGTTGAACTACAGTCCAAACGAAACACCATATATTTT; cdr3_aa: CSVELQSKRNTIYF
clone_size: NA; v_call: TRBV7-2; j_call: TRBJ1-2; d_call: TRBD1; cdr3_nt: TGTGCCAGCAGCTTCTACCGGGACAGCTATGGCTACACCTTC; cdr3_aa: CASSFYRDSYGYTF
clone_size: once; v_call: TRBV9; j_call: TRBJ2-1; d_call: TRBD2; cdr3_nt: TGTGCCAGCAGCCCCCGGACTAGCGGGAGCTCCTACAATGAGCAGTTCTTC; cdr3_aa: CASSPRTSGSSYNEQFF
clone_size: NA; v_call: TRBV11-2; j_call: TRBJ1-5; d_call: TRBD1; cdr3_nt: TGTGCCAGCAGCACCCAGGGACAGAGCAATCAGCCCCAGCATTTT; cdr3_aa: CASSTQGQSNQPQHF
clone_size: NA; v_call: TRBV7-9; j_call: TRBJ2-5; d_call: NA; cdr3_nt: TGTGCCAGCAGCTTAGGGGCAATCCAAGAGACCCAGTACTTC; cdr3_aa: CASSLGAIQETQYF
clone_size: NA; v_call: TRBV21-1; j_call: TRBJ1-2; d_call: NA; cdr3_nt: TGTGCCAGCAGCAAAGATTGGTCAGGGAGGGTAGCTAACTATGGCTACACCTTC; cdr3_aa: CASSKDWSGRVANYGYTF
clone_size: NA; v_call: TRBV5-4; j_call: TRBJ2-5; d_call: TRBD2; cdr3_nt: TGTGCCAGCAGCCCCGGACTAGCGGAGACCCAGTACTTC; cdr3_aa: CASSPGLAETQYF
clone_size: few; v_call: TRBV5-1; j_call: TRBJ1-1; d_call: NA; cdr3_nt: TGCGCCAGCAGCTTGGCGGGGTCATCGAGCACTGAAGCTTTCTTT; cdr3_aa: CASSLAGSSSTEAFF